This is a list of T cell receptor beta chains from one sample in a study of shared clonotypes between healthy human individuals. Generated by immunoSEQ multiplex PCR, the TCRdb table keeps only in-frame clones and is missing some. The repertoire holds 470,000 or so clones, with roughly 80% as singletons. The sequenced sample consisted of PBMCs. The source is a woman aged 35 to 49 in good health. Some clones in this sample may be carry-over from other donors' samples. CDR3s leave out the opening cysteine and the closing phenylalanine or tryptophan.

V gene,J gene,CDR3 protein
TRBV7-2,TRBJ2-7,ASSLGSFREQY
TRBV5-1,TRBJ2-2,ASSLLRDTGELF
TRBV30,TRBJ2-3,ACDSGTDTQY
TRBV28,TRBJ1-2,ASTISQDRGGYT
TRBV30,TRBJ1-2,AWKAANYGYT
TRBV5-1,TRBJ2-3,ASSLYPSGRADTQY
TRBV7-2,.,ASSLGPMSSYEQY
TRBV29-1,TRBJ2-7,SVLGTSGPYEQY
TRBV11-2,TRBJ1-5,ASSHRRLTGLQPQH
TRBV30,TRBJ2-3,AWRGSPSTDTQY
TRBV19,TRBJ2-4,ASREGAASAKNIQY
TRBV7-3,TRBJ1-1,ASSLMGYTEAF
TRBV15,TRBJ1-2,ATSGGTVYGYT
TRBV2,TRBJ1-1,ASFAGRMNTEAF
TRBV5-1,TRBJ2-7,ASSPRQALGEQY
TRBV5-4,TRBJ2-3,ASSLGGRRGSGTDTQY
TRBV9,TRBJ2-3,ASSVYSRTDTQY
TRBV27,TRBJ2-3,ASSPRTDTQY
TRBV29-1,TRBJ1-2,SVVTWTENYGYT
TRBV29-1,TRBJ2-7,SVEVILRGGLSYEQY
TRBV6-5,TRBJ2-5,ASNLDRGETQY
TRBV5-4,TRBJ2-2,ASTTHGQGIAGELF
TRBV7-7,TRBJ2-5,ASSRGVGETQY
TRBV18,TRBJ2-5,ASSPLGGLQETQY
TRBV14,TRBJ1-2,ASSQGNRRNYGYT
TRBV7-8,TRBJ2-7,ASSQRTAAYEQY
TRBV9,TRBJ1-2,ASSAGQGAIYGYT
TRBV29-1,TRBJ1-2,SVFNSGYT
TRBV12-5,TRBJ2-2,ASGQNTGELF
TRBV7-9,TRBJ2-1,ASSDWNEQF
TRBV7-2,TRBJ2-7,ASSSPPGRSYEQY
TRBV5-5,TRBJ1-4,ASRKGQGGSEKLF
TRBV7-4,TRBJ2-5,ASSSSGRGETQY
TRBV2,TRBJ2-5,ASGRERRETQY
TRBV4-2,TRBJ2-7,ASSQEASSEQY
TRBV6-6,TRBJ2-3,ASSYSDSTDTQY
TRBV9,TRBJ2-5,ASSVGAGGSQETQY
TRBV5-5,TRBJ1-5,ASSLNRDYPPQH
TRBV6-5,TRBJ2-2,ASGGGGYTGELF
TRBV4-2,TRBJ2-3,ASSPAPETDTQY
TRBV18,TRBJ1-5,ASSPGISNQPQH
TRBV19,TRBJ2-3,ASSIWAGGTDTQY
TRBV2,TRBJ2-7,ASSLLRGDYEQY
TRBV7-9,TRBJ2-1,ASSSWEGDEQF
TRBV11-3,TRBJ2-7,ASSLDGDSAYEQY
TRBV7-2,TRBJ2-1,ASRARAAFLSWEEQF
TRBV5-1,TRBJ2-1,ASSLVSGEFNEQF
TRBV28,TRBJ1-1,AIAGVMNTEAF
TRBV5-1,TRBJ2-7,ASSLSGFGDEQY
TRBV7-9,TRBJ1-5,ASGWGDKESAQH
TRBV28,TRBJ1-1,ASSFGPRKPTESF
TRBV7-9,TRBJ2-2,ASSSEPGQENTGELF
TRBV28,TRBJ2-2,ASRSSGNTGELF
TRBV5-1,TRBJ2-7,ASSNQGASEQY
TRBV10-1,TRBJ2-2,ASSESRGMGTGELF
TRBV5-1,TRBJ1-2,ASSSDGSLAQNYGYT
TRBV5-1,TRBJ2-6,ASSDTRLSGANVLT
TRBV30,TRBJ2-1,ALAGLNEQF